This T cell receptor beta chain is drawn from a study of T cell responses to AZD1222 COVID-19 vaccine. Study-wide findings and caveats: Only a handful of individuals given AZD1222 were seropositive at baseline. There were repertoire samples only from the period after the peak T cell response.

Remarks on this clone: No antigen is known for it.

Data came from immunoSEQ multiplex PCR; TCRdb stores just in-frame clones and leaves some out. The repertoire includes some 180,000 clones, approximately 94% of them detected once, and 3.6% sits in the top ten. Germline V CDR1 and CDR2: SEHNR, FQNEAQ (reference sequence). V was clipped by 5 bases and J by 2 bases, with 13 bases between them. The CDR3 loop spans 14 amino acids. Source: peripheral blood, taken 28 days after the second dose of the MenACWY control vaccine. The sequence came from an adult who received the MenACWY meningococcal vaccine as a control. This chain connects TRBV7-9 to TRBJ2-7; D perhaps matches TRBD1 (6 bases). The CDR3 nucleotides read TGTGCCAGCAGCAACCGGGACAACACCTACGAGCAGTACTTC. Amino acid sequence: CASSNRDNTYEQYF.